This entry concerns a single T cell receptor beta chain. Its antigen remains unknown. This record comes from a study of T cell responses to AZD1222 COVID-19 vaccine. Study results and caveats: Unmutated variant regions are reportedly the target of nearly half of TCRs that are spike-specific. Only five or six individuals given AZD1222 were seropositive at baseline. Donors were largely white British and mainly female; clonal diversity was possibly underestimated. Spike-specific TCR breadth and depth both grew after two AZD1222 doses.

Sequencing used immunoSEQ multiplex PCR; TCRdb keeps in-frame clones, though not all of them. Counted here are around 140,000 clones, 93% occurring once; the ten biggest clones make up under 6.5%. V gave up 2 bases and J gave up 3 bases, with 7 bases separating them. This CDR3 region has 13 residues. CDR1 and CDR2 from the germline V gene are GTSNPN and SVGIG (reference sequence). The source is an adult in good health. This sequence joins TRBV30 and TRBJ2-2; D gene ambiguous. This specimen consisted of peripheral blood, obtained on day 0 of AZD1222 vaccination. CDR3 sequence reads: CAWSYSYTGELFF. CDR3 nucleotide sequence: TGTGCCTGGAGTTACAGCTACACCGGGGAGCTGTTTTTT.